This entry lists 18 T cell receptor beta chains sequenced from one sample in a study of T cell responses to AZD1222 COVID-19 vaccine. Libraries were prepared by immunoSEQ multiplex PCR; TCRdb keeps only in-frame clonotypes and omits some of them. The sample has tens of thousands of clones, nearly 90% seen once. The material sequenced was peripheral blood, taken 28 days after the second AZD1222 dose. The receptors come from an adult who received the AZD1222 COVID-19 vaccine.

The chain uses TRBV19 and TRBJ2-7; weak D call: TRBD2 (5 bases). The V end was cut by 5 bases, the J end by 6 bases, with 14 bases between. The CDR3 has 13 amino acids. Germline V gives CDR1 LNHDA, CDR2 SQIVND (reference sequence). The CDR3 nucleotides are TGTGCCAGTAGTCCCGGACTGTTCGGCGAGCAGTACTTC. Translation: CASSPGLFGEQYF. The full variable domain, its missing parts supplied by reference TRBV19 and TRBJ2-7, is DGGITQSPKYLFRKEGQNVTLSCEQNLNHDAMYWYRQDPGQGLRLIYYSQIVNDFQKGDIAEGYSVSREKKESFPLTVTSAQKNPTAFYLCASSPGLFGEQYFGPGTRLTVT.

V is TRBV2 and J is TRBJ2-5; a possible D gene is TRBD2 (6 bases). CDR1 and CDR2 from the germline V gene are SNHLY and FYNNEI. V lost 11 bases and J lost 3, with 16 bases in between. The CDR3 runs 13 residues. The CDR3: CAGEGRQKETQYF. The CDR3 DNA sequence: TGTGCCGGCGAAGGGAGGCAGAAAGAGACCCAGTACTTC.

This clone was recorded once. This chain links TRBV7-2 with TRBJ1-2; 10 nucleotides agree with TRBD1. CDR1 SGHTA and CDR2 FQGNSA come from the germline V gene. The CDR3 covers 14 residues. J lost 8 bases, V lost 5 bases, and 8 bases had no gene match. CDR3 coding DNA: TGTGCCAGCAGCCCGAGACAGGGGGCTCAGGGCTACACCTTC. Translation: CASSPRQGAQGYTF. The full variable domain, in which reference TRBV7-2 and TRBJ1-2 provide the parts outside the CDR3, is GAGVSQSPSNKVTEKGKDVELRCDPISGHTALYWYRQSLGQGLEFLIYFQGNSAPDKSGLPSDRFSAERTGGSVSTLTIQRTQQEDSAVYLCASSPRQGAQGYTFGSGTRLTVV.

This chain joins TRBV14 and TRBJ2-2, with 8 bases fitting TRBD1. CDR1 and CDR2 (germline): SGHDN, FVKESK. The CDR3 spans 16 residues. Trimming took 4 bases from V and 1 from J; bases not matched to a gene: 5. CDR3 DNA sequence: TGTGCCAGCAGCCCTTTAGGGACAGGGAACACCGGGGAGCTGTTTTTT. Its protein is CASSPLGTGNTGELFF.

CDR3 nucleotide sequence: TGTGCTAGTGGTTTGGGAGCCAGGGACAGGCGCGATCCGCACGAGCAGTACTTC. Amino acids: CASGLGARDRRDPHEQYF. The V and J genes are TRBV12-5 and TRBJ2-7, with 8 nucleotides matching TRBD1. With V trimmed by 1 base and J by 5 bases, 16 bases remained unmatched. Germline CDR1 reads LGHNT; CDR2 reads FRNRAP. CDR3 length: 18 amino acids.

This chain links TRBV6-5 with TRBJ2-5; D is uncertain. The CDR3 consists of 14 residues. Trimming removed 2 bases at V and 5 bases at J, with 12 bases between. Germline CDR1 is MNHEY and CDR2 is SVGAGI. CDR3 nucleotides: TGTGCCAGCAGTTACCGCCCGGGCACGGAGACCCAGTACTTC. Translating gives CASSYRPGTETQYF.

The V gene is TRBV10-3, the J gene TRBJ2-7; 8 nucleotides match TRBD1. Trimming took 8 bases from V and 0 from J; bases not matched to a gene: 3. The CDR3 spans 13 residues. The germline gives CDR1 ENHRY, CDR2 SYGVKD. The CDR3 DNA reads as TGTGCCATCGGACAGGGACTCTCCTACGAGCAGTACTTC. This sequence encodes CAIGQGLSYEQYF.

This clone has just a few counts. J is TRBJ1-6 and V is TRBV14, with 10 bases matching TRBD1. The CDR3 has 16 amino acids. CDR1 SGHDN and CDR2 FVKESK come from the germline V gene. The trim removed 6 bases at V and 8 bases at J, leaving 10 bases unmatched. The CDR3 coding sequence is TGTGCCAGCAGGCGCGCCGGGACAGGGGTATATTCACCCCTCCACTTT. Its translation is CASRRAGTGVYSPLHF.

The chain combines TRBV6-1 with TRBJ1-2; D gene uncertain. This CDR3 comprises 17 residues. Between the trimmed V and J ends, which lost 4 bases and 4 bases, there was a span of 22 bases. The germline gives CDR1 MNHNS, CDR2 SASEGT. CDR3 bases: TGTGCCAGCAGTGTAGGGTGGCAGGCGACCCCGGGCTATGGCTACACCTTC. It is translated as CASSVGWQATPGYGYTF.

This chain joins TRBV5-1 and TRBJ1-2; 8 nucleotides match TRBD1. The CDR3 is 14 residues long. From germline, CDR1 is SGHRS and CDR2 YFSETQ. The V and J ends lost 5 bases and 5 bases, in that order; junction bases with no gene match: 8. The CDR3 is CASRDGTGDYGYTF. CDR3 nucleotide sequence: TGCGCCAGCAGGGATGGGACAGGAGATTATGGCTACACCTTC.

This chain uses TRBV6-1 with TRBJ2-3; 9 bases map to TRBD2. Per the germline V gene, CDR1 is MNHNS and CDR2 is SASEGT. The CDR3 is made up of 16 amino acids. After removal of 4 bases from V and 2 bases from J, the junction contained 7 bases not matched to a gene. In DNA form, the CDR3 reads TGTGCCAGCAGTGCCCTGACTAGCGGACTCACAGATACGCAGTATTTT. As protein: CASSALTSGLTDTQYF.

The CDR3 protein is CASSQQIGTGELFF. CDR3 nucleotides: TGTGCCAGCAGCCAACAGATTGGAACCGGGGAGCTGTTTTTT. The chain combines TRBV14 with TRBJ2-2; no reliable D call. This CDR3 spans 14 amino acids. V was cut by 2 bases and J by 5 bases, with 9 bases left in between. Germline CDR1 reads SGHDN; CDR2 reads FVKESK.

V gene TRBV3-1 (or the pseudogene TRBV3-2) combines with J gene TRBJ2-7; TRBD1 agrees at 8 bases. CDR1 LGHDT and CDR2 YNNKEL come from the germline V gene (reference sequence). This CDR3 has 16 residues. J gave up 2 bases and V 5 bases, and 11 bases lay outside the gene matches. The CDR3 is CASSRTRTGSPYEQYF. The CDR3 nucleotides read TGTGCCAGCAGCAGAACTAGGACAGGGTCCCCCTACGAGCAGTACTTC.

The gene calls are TRBV4-2 and TRBJ1-5; possible D gene TRBD1, 6 bases. The V end was cut by 4 bases, the J end by 10 bases, with 23 bases between. This CDR3 has 16 amino acids. Germline CDR1 LGHNA, CDR2 YNFKEQ. CDR3 in amino acids: CASSPGDTGLNKPQHF. The CDR3 DNA sequence: TGTGCCAGCAGCCCAGGGGACACAGGTCTTAATAAACCCCAGCATTTT.

This clone is labeled medium-sized. This rearrangement joins TRBV6-2 or TRBV6-3 to TRBJ2-7; no firm D call. Germline V CDR1 and CDR2: MNHEY, SVGEGT. Trimming took 0 bases from V and 9 from J, leaving 6 bases between them. The CDR3 totals 11 residues. Here the CDR3 DNA reads TGTGCCAGCAGTTACTCGCGTGGGCAGTACTTC. It translates to CASSYSRGQYF.

The chain carries TRBV7-2 and TRBJ1-1; tentatively, D is TRBD1 (6 bases). Germline CDR1 is SGHTA and CDR2 is FQGNSA. The CDR3 is 14 residues long. V lost 4 bases, J lost 4 bases, and 13 bases lay in between. This CDR3 reads CASSSTQGGTEAFF. CDR3 in DNA: TGTGCCAGCAGCTCTACACAGGGAGGCACTGAAGCTTTCTTT.

This clone turned up a few times. The chain carries TRBV14 and TRBJ2-5, with 8 positions matching TRBD2. The V gene end was trimmed by 1 base and the J gene end by 7 bases; junction bases not matched to a gene: 11. Germline-derived CDR1 and CDR2 are SGHDN and FVKESK. The CDR3 sequence is 16 residues long. In DNA form, the CDR3 reads TGTGCCAGCAGCCAAGGACTCAGCGGGAGAGGAGGGACCCAGTACTTC. Translated: CASSQGLSGRGGTQYF. Full variable domain (rest looked up from reference TRBV14 and TRBJ2-5): EAGVTQFPSHSVIEKGQTVTLRCDPISGHDNLYWYRRVMGKEIKFLLHFVKESKQDESGMPNNRFLAERTGGTYSTLKVQPAELEDSGVYFCASSQGLSGRGGTQYFGPGTRLLVL.

A remark on this clone: Distinct nucleotide sequences in the sample also encode this CDR3. The chain has TRBV6-5 and TRBJ2-5; D possibly uses TRBD1 or TRBD2 (5 bases each). The CDR3 totals 15 residues. Trimming removed 0 bases from V and 2 bases from J, with 10 bases in between. Germline V gene sequence: CDR1 MNHEY, CDR2 SVGAGI. The CDR3 sequence is CASSYSRDGQETQYF. DNA for the CDR3: TGTGCCAGCAGTTACTCTCGGGACGGTCAAGAGACCCAGTACTTC.